The source of this T cell receptor (beta chain) is a study of blood T cells in healthy people across ages. Details on this clonotype: Its antigen is undetermined. The junction differs from germline at one of its ends, possibly a read error.

The CDR3 runs to 14 residues. The germline V gene encodes CDR1 SGHTA and CDR2 FQGNSA. Study-wide results and limits: When one million T cells were used, diversity estimates were thought to be underestimates. Roughly linear declines in TCR beta diversity per million T cells occurred with age. More naive CD4+ cells and higher diversity marked long-lived donors relative to aged donors.

Alongside a J-beta primer mix, a sample-barcoded 5' primer served in a second PCR lasting about 6 to 11 cycles. A single record per CDR3 protein comes from TCRdb applying MiXCR to the 5' RACE reads. The table lists 700,000 to 1,000,000 distinct CDR3 sequences, around 45% of them singletons, with approximately 20% in the top ten. The receptor's source is a man in his sixties in good health. Material for sequencing was blood. The chain couples TRBV7-2 to TRBJ1-2, with TRBD1 matching over 9 bases. As DNA, the CDR3 is TGTGCCGGCAGCTTCGGACAGGGGATGAGAGGCTACACCTTC. Encoded protein: CAGSFGQGMRGYTF.